This T cell receptor (beta chain) was documented in a study of graft-versus-host responses after intestinal transplantation. Overall study context: Multivisceral, liver-intestinal, or isolated intestinal grafts went to recipients. Recipients across the board were started on anti-thymocyte globulin induction, then kept on tacrolimus and steroids for two to four years.

Points from the study as a whole: Peak levels of circulating GvH clones tracked with early post-transplant HvG declines.

Trimming took off 5 bases at V and 1 base at J, with 9 bases between the two ends. Germline assignment: CDR1 PRHDT and CDR2 FYEKMQ (reference sequence). CDR3 length: 14 amino acids. To note about this clone: Its antigen is currently unknown.

The protocol was immunoSEQ multiplex PCR, while the TCRdb copy is restricted to in-frame clones and leaves out a portion. Of 100,000 to 120,000 clones in the sample, 90% to 95% were seen once. Here the sequenced sample was unstimulated CD8+ T cells sorted from spleen or lymph node cells, taken before intestinal transplant. The chain recombines TRBV13 with TRBJ1-5; no definite D call. The sequence was obtained from a human donor who received an intestinal transplant. Written as DNA, the CDR3 is TGTGCCAGCAGCCCGGTAGGAAGCAATCAGCCCCAGCATTTT. Encoded protein: CASSPVGSNQPQHF.